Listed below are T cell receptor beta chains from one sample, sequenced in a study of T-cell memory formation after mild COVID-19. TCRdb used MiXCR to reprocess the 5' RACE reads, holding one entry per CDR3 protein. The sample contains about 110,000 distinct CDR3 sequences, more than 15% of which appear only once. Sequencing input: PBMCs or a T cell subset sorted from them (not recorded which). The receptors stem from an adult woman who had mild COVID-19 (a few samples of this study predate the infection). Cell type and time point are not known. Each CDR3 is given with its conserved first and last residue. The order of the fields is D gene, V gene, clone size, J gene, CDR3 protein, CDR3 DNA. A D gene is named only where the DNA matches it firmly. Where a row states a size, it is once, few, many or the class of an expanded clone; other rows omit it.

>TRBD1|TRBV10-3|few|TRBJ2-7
CAISESGTGRYEQYF
TGTGCCATCAGTGAGTCAGGGACAGGGCGGTACGAGCAGTACTTC
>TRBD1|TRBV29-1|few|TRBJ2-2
CSVDTGTGNTGELFF
TGCAGCGTAGACACCGGGACAGGGAACACCGGGGAGCTGTTTTTT
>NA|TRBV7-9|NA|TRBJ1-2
CASSFSLPGRQVVGYTF
TGTGCCAGCAGCTTTTCCCTACCGGGGCGCCAAGTGGTTGGCTACACCTTC
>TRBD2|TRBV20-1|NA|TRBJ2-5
CSARAHLGGGETQYF
TGCAGTGCTAGAGCACACCTTGGCGGGGGAGAGACCCAGTACTTC
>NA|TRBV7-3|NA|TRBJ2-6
CASSLGVAGANVLTF
TGTGCCAGCAGCTTAGGGGTTGCTGGGGCCAACGTCCTGACTTTC
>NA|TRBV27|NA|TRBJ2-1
CASSLQGRYNEQFF
TGTGCCAGCAGTTTACAGGGGCGTTACAATGAGCAGTTCTTC
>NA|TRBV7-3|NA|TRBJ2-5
CASSMTLGPGTQYF
TGTGCCAGCAGTATGACATTGGGTCCGGGGACCCAGTACTTC
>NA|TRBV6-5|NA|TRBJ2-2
CASTPVIAHTGELFF
TGTGCCAGCACCCCCGTGATAGCCCACACCGGGGAGCTGTTTTTT
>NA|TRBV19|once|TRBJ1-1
CASLASRTEAFF
TGTGCCAGTCTGGCCTCGAGAACTGAAGCTTTCTTT
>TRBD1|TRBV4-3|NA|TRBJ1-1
CASSQDTGEGSEAFF
TGCGCCAGCAGCCAAGACACAGGGGAAGGCTCTGAAGCTTTCTTT
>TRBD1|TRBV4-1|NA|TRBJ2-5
CASSKGQGAETQYF
TGCGCCAGCAGCAAGGGACAGGGGGCGGAGACCCAGTACTTC
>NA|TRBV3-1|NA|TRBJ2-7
CASHAERSPFYEQYF
TGTGCCAGCCACGCCGAGCGGTCCCCCTTTTACGAGCAGTACTTC
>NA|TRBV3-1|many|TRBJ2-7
CASSQDEDIQSYEQYF
TGTGCCAGCAGCCAAGATGAGGACATTCAATCCTACGAGCAGTACTTC
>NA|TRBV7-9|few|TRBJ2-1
CASSLVGGNEQFF
TGTGCCAGCAGCTTAGTGGGCGGGAATGAGCAGTTCTTC
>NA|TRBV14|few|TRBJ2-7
CASRGRGSYEQYF
TGTGCCAGCAGGGGCAGGGGCTCCTACGAGCAGTACTTC
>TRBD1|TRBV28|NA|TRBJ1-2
CASSPAATGRNYGYTF
TGTGCCAGCAGTCCTGCCGCGACAGGGAGGAACTATGGCTACACCTTC
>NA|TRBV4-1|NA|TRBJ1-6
CASSQAGGSDSPLHF
TGCGCCAGCAGCCAAGCTGGGGGTTCGGATTCACCCCTCCACTTT
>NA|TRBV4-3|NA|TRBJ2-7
CASSQAPGGYEQYF
TGCGCCAGCAGCCAAGCCCCAGGGGGGTACGAGCAGTACTTC
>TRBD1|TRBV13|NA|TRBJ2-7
CASSIGTVYEQYF
TGTGCCAGCAGCATCGGGACAGTCTACGAGCAGTACTTC
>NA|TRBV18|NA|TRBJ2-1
CASSPTPGEQFF
TGTGCCAGCTCACCCACGCCCGGTGAGCAGTTCTTC
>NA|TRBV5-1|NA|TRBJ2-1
CASSFGSRTVLINEQFF
TGCGCCAGCAGCTTCGGATCCCGGACAGTACTTATCAATGAGCAGTTCTTC
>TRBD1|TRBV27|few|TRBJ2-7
CASSLDRGLEQYF
TGTGCCAGCAGTTTAGACAGGGGTCTCGAGCAGTACTTC
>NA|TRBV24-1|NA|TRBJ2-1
CATSDSVNEQFF
TGTGCCACCAGTGATTCGGTTAATGAGCAGTTCTTC
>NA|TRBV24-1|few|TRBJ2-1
CATSDLPGASEQFF
TGTGCCACCAGTGATTTGCCGGGGGCGAGTGAGCAGTTCTTC
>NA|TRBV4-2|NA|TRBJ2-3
CASSQDVRGTDTQYF
TGTGCCAGCAGCCAAGATGTGCGGGGCACAGATACGCAGTATTTT
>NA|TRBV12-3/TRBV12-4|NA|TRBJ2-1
CASSFGSYNEQFF
TGTGCCAGCAGTTTTGGCTCCTACAATGAGCAGTTCTTC
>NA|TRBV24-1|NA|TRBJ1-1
CATSVGGLGGAFF
TGTGCCACCAGTGTCGGGGGTCTGGGTGGAGCTTTCTTT
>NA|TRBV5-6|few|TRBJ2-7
CASSLDVGAEQYF
TGTGCCAGCAGCTTGGACGTAGGAGCTGAGCAGTACTTC
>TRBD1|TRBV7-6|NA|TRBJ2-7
CASSYWDSAYEQYF
TGTGCCAGCAGCTACTGGGACAGCGCCTACGAGCAGTACTTC
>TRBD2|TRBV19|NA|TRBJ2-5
CASSAGTSGMETQYF
TGTGCCAGTAGTGCCGGGACTAGCGGGATGGAGACCCAGTACTTC
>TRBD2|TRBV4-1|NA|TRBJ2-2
CASGLAGGTGELFF
TGCGCCAGCGGACTAGCGGGAGGGACCGGGGAGCTGTTTTTT
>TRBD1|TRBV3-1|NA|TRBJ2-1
CASSLGQGVYNEQFF
TGTGCCAGCAGCCTTGGACAGGGAGTCTACAATGAGCAGTTCTTC
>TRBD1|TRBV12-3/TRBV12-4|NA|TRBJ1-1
CASSSTQGMNTEAFF
TGTGCCAGCAGTTCGACACAGGGGATGAACACTGAAGCTTTCTTT
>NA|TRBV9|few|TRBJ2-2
CASQPPRESGELFF
TGTGCCAGCCAGCCCCCCCGCGAGAGCGGGGAGCTGTTTTTT
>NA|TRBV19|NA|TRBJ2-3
CASADRDTDTQYF
TGTGCCAGTGCCGACAGAGACACAGATACGCAGTATTTT
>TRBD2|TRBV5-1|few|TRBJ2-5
CASKLLGWTSQETQYF
TGCGCCAGCAAGTTGCTCGGTTGGACTAGCCAAGAGACCCAGTACTTC
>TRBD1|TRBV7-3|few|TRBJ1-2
CASSLIGGGDYGYTF
TGTGCCAGCAGCTTAATCGGAGGGGGCGACTATGGCTACACCTTC
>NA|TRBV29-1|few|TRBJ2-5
CSVEYQREETQYF
TGCAGCGTTGAGTACCAGCGGGAAGAGACCCAGTACTTC
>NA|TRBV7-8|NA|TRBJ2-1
CASRMTVRAYNEQFF
TGTGCCAGCAGGATGACTGTGCGGGCTTACAATGAGCAGTTCTTC
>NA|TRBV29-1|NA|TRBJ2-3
CSVEAPWASTDTQYF
TGCAGCGTTGAGGCCCCCTGGGCGAGCACAGATACGCAGTATTTT
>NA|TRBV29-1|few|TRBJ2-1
CSVEAGMSYNEQFF
TGCAGCGTCGAAGCCGGGATGTCCTACAATGAGCAGTTCTTC
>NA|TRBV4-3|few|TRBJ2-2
CASSQDDGDNTGELFF
TGCGCCAGCAGCCAAGATGATGGAGACAACACCGGGGAGCTGTTTTTT
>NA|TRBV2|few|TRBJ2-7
CASSVGTSTYEQYF
TGTGCCAGCAGTGTAGGGACTTCTACCTACGAGCAGTACTTC
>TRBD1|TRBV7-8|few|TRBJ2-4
CASSYLRTGDVEYF
TGTGCCAGCAGCTACCTAAGGACAGGGGATGTCGAGTACTTC
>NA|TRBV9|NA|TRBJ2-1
CASSVEGLVGTHEQFF
TGTGCCAGCAGCGTAGAGGGTCTAGTCGGGACCCATGAGCAGTTCTTC
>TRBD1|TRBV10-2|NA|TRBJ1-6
CASSNTGGIPPLHF
TGCGCCAGCAGTAATACAGGGGGTATTCCACCCCTCCACTTT
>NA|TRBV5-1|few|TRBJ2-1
CASSLTSKRDNEQFF
TGCGCCAGCAGTTTGACTAGTAAACGAGACAATGAGCAGTTCTTC
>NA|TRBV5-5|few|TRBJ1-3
CASSLPGRVISGNTIYF
TGTGCCAGCAGCTTGCCCGGCAGGGTGATCTCTGGAAACACCATATATTTT
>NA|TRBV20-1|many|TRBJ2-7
CSARATASYEQYF
TGCAGTGCTAGAGCAACAGCCTCCTACGAGCAGTACTTC
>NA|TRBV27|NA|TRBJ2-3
CASSLFDSTDTQYF
TGTGCCAGCAGTTTATTCGACAGCACAGATACGCAGTATTTT
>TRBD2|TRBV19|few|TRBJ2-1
CASSSGGGVWNEQFF
TGTGCCAGTAGTAGTGGGGGGGGAGTGTGGAATGAGCAGTTCTTC
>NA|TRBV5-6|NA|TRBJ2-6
CASSLAWQIANVLTF
TGTGCCAGCAGCTTGGCCTGGCAGATAGCCAACGTCCTGACTTTC
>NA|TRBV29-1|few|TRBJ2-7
CSASDSYEQYF
TGCAGCGCCTCGGACAGCTACGAGCAGTACTTC
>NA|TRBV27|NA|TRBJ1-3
CASRTGMAGNTIYF
TGTGCCAGCAGAACAGGGATGGCTGGAAACACCATATATTTT
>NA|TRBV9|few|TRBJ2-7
CASSVAEGGTSYEQYF
TGTGCCAGCAGCGTAGCTGAGGGGGGCACCTCCTACGAGCAGTACTTC
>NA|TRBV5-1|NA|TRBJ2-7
CASSPPQGYEQYF
TGCGCCAGCAGCCCCCCACAGGGCTACGAGCAGTACTTC
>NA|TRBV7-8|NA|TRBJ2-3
CASSALRETDTQYF
TGTGCCAGCAGCGCCCTAAGAGAGACAGATACGCAGTATTTT
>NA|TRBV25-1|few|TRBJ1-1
CASSGGWREAFF
TGTGCCAGCAGTGGCGGTTGGCGTGAAGCTTTCTTT
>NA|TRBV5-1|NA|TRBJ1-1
CASSSFWGNTEAFF
TGCGCCAGCAGCTCATTCTGGGGGAACACTGAAGCTTTCTTT
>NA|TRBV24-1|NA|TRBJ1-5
CATSDLQSNQPQHF
TGTGCCACCAGTGATTTGCAAAGTAATCAGCCCCAGCATTTT